This T cell receptor (beta chain) was retrieved from a study of early T cells in non-severe SARS-CoV-2 infection. Study information: From unsorted whole blood, bulk RNA was sequenced, and the chains remained unpaired.

Details on this clonotype: Antigen: not known.

Researchers tagged individual cDNA molecules with unique molecular identifiers. TCRdb fed the 5' RACE reads into MiXCR, producing one record per CDR3 protein. The table includes tens of thousands of distinct CDR3 sequences, roughly 9% detected once. Germline CDR1 and CDR2: SGHRS and YFSETQ. The CDR3 length is 14 residues. V was clipped by 0 bases and J by 3 bases, with 7 bases between them. Study outcomes and limitations: Clonotype matching in VDJdb favored anti-spike CD8 responses and did not capture private and CD4 specificities.

The sequenced material came from whole blood. The clonotype was recovered from an adult who was a healthcare worker with PCR-confirmed SARS-CoV-2 infection or an uninfected control (not recorded which). The chain has TRBV5-1 and TRBJ2-1, with a weak D call TRBD1 (5 bases). DNA of the CDR3: TGCGCCAGCAGCTTGGAAGGGGTCTACAATGAGCAGTTCTTC. Protein: CASSLEGVYNEQFF. Full variable domain (missing parts from reference TRBV5-1 and TRBJ2-1): KAGVTQTPRYLIKTRGQQVTLSCSPISGHRSVSWYQQTPGQGLQFLFEYFSETQRNKGNFPGRFSGRQFSNSRSEMNVSTLELGDSALYLCASSLEGVYNEQFFGPGTRLTVL.